Here is one T cell receptor (beta chain) with its context. The antigen is not known. These data come from a study of cytomegalovirus exposure and HLA in healthy donors. The germline CDR1 and CDR2 sequences are SGHRS and YFSETQ. This CDR3 region has 15 residues. V trimming: 1 base; J trimming: 6 bases; junction bases outside the gene matches: 2. Study-level findings and limits: Fewer N-insertions than the roughly 670-donor mean were reportedly shown by an Asian-associated ancestry cluster in a later analysis.

This PCR relied on a set of 60 Vbeta primers and 13 Jbeta primers. TCRdb's copy holds only in-frame clones and misses some; the assay was immunoSEQ multiplex PCR. The top ten hold roughly 3.2% of the sample, which has 85,000 to 100,000 clones, roughly three fifths seen once. The chain has TRBV5-1 and TRBJ1-6, with TRBD1 identical over 9 bases. The source of this sequence is a man aged 55 to 70 in good health and CMV-seronegative. The sequenced material came from PBMCs. The CDR3 is CASSLTGGVNSPLHF. The CDR3 DNA is TGCGCCAGCAGCTTGACAGGGGGCGTTAATTCACCCCTCCACTTT.